Each of the 17 T cell receptor beta chains below was sequenced from the same sample in a study of shared clonotypes between healthy human individuals. Here immunoSEQ multiplex PCR was the method, and the copy in TCRdb shows in-frame clones only, minus some. Among some 2,000,000 clones listed, around 95% were seen once. Sequencing was done on a sample of naive CD4+ T cells sorted from blood. Subset noted: CD45RA+ positively selected. The receptors derive from a man in his late teens or twenties in good health.

This clone was found once. The gene calls are TRBV30 and TRBJ1-1, with D unresolved. Germline-derived CDR1 and CDR2 are GTSNPN and SVGIG (reference sequence). Trimming took 5 bases from V and 6 from J, leaving 19 bases between them. The CDR3 is made up of 14 amino acids. CDR3 DNA sequence: TGTGCCTGGTTAGGAGGCCTTGGAGACTCTGAAGCTTTCTTT. This codes for CAWLGGLGDSEAFF.

V gene TRBV29-1 combines with J gene TRBJ2-3; 11 nucleotides agree with TRBD2. The junction had 11 bases not matched to a gene; V was cut back by 6 bases and J by 0 bases. There are 17 residues in the CDR3. Germline CDR1 reads SQVTM; CDR2 reads ANQGSEA. CDR3 in DNA: TGCAGCGTCCGGCCCGGGACTAGCGGTGCTAGCACAGATACGCAGTATTTT. Translated: CSVRPGTSGASTDTQYF.

This chain connects TRBV6-1 to TRBJ1-1; D unclear. V was shortened by 7 bases and J by 3 bases, with 18 bases between the two germline ends. The germline V gene encodes CDR1 MNHNS and CDR2 SASEGT. The CDR3 contains 15 residues. CDR3 nucleotide sequence: TGTGCCAGCACGCCCCATATGGACTTGGACACTGAAGCTTTCTTT. It specifies CASTPHMDLDTEAFF.

The chain combines TRBV25-1 with TRBJ2-3, with D possibly being TRBD1 or TRBD2 (5 bases each). This CDR3 has 14 residues. Germline CDR1 and CDR2: MGHDK and SYGVNS. V gave up 6 bases and J gave up 3 bases, with 13 bases separating them. The DNA of the CDR3 is TGTGCCAGCAGGCAACGGGGCCCGACAGATACGCAGTATTTT. This sequence encodes CASRQRGPTDTQYF.

This clone has a single count. This rearrangement joins TRBV5-1 to TRBJ2-3, with 11 bases matching TRBD2. CDR1 and CDR2 (germline): SGHRS, YFSETQ. Trimming cost V 4 bases and J 7 bases; bases outside gene matches: 11. The CDR3 is 16 amino acids. The CDR3 sequence is CASSTPTSGARYTQYF. The CDR3 DNA reads as TGCGCCAGCAGCACGCCGACTAGCGGGGCTCGGTATACGCAGTATTTT.

On this clone itself: The identical CDR3 is also encoded by other nucleotide sequences in the sample. The chain couples TRBV6-1 to TRBJ2-7; D is uncertain. CDR1 and CDR2 from the germline V gene are MNHNS and SASEGT. V lost 7 bases, J lost 2 bases, and 6 bases lay in between. The CDR3 is made up of 11 amino acids. The CDR3 sequence: CASKAAYEQYF. The CDR3 bases are TGTGCCAGCAAGGCAGCCTACGAGCAGTACTTC.

This rearrangement joins TRBV19 to TRBJ1-5, with 10 bases fitting TRBD1. CDR3 size: 16 residues. With 6 bases clipped from V and 11 bases from J, the junction kept 16 bases outside the gene matches. CDR1 is LNHDA and CDR2 is SQIVND in the germline V gene (reference sequence). CDR3 DNA sequence: TGTGCCAGTAGCCTTCCCGGGACAGGGGCCTTAGGGTCCCAGCATTTT. Protein product: CASSLPGTGALGSQHF.

The chain links TRBV27 to TRBJ2-3; D uncertain. Germline-derived CDR1 and CDR2 are MNHEY and SMNVEV (reference sequence). The CDR3 consists of 13 residues. Trimming shortened V by 6 bases and J by 4 bases, and 11 bases separated the two germline ends. The CDR3 coding sequence is TGTGCCAGCAGACCCAGAACGCCAGATACGCAGTATTTT. It is translated as CASRPRTPDTQYF.

This clone was counted only a few times. The rearrangement uses TRBV7-2 and TRBJ1-3; the D is unclear. The germline V and J ends were trimmed by 2 bases and 4 bases, with 3 bases remaining between them. Germline CDR1 is SGHTA and CDR2 is FQGNSA. The CDR3 length is 12 residues. This CDR3 is CASSLIGNTIYF. The CDR3 DNA reads TGTGCCAGCAGCTTAATCGGAAACACCATATATTTT.

This chain joins TRBV30 and TRBJ1-6, with D possibly being TRBD1 (6 bases). Germline lookup yields CDR1 GTSNPN and CDR2 SVGIG (reference sequence). CDR3 length equals 16 residues. Deletions cut 2 bases from V and 0 bases from J, with 11 bases between. The CDR3 region is CAWSRGGSSYNSPLHF. DNA of the CDR3: TGTGCCTGGAGTCGAGGGGGAAGCTCCTATAATTCACCCCTCCACTTT.

The chain joins TRBV5-4 to TRBJ2-5; TRBD1 is a possible D gene (8 bases). The CDR3 is 14 residues long. Trimming shortened V by 5 bases and J by 5 bases, and 16 bases separated the two germline ends. Germline V gives CDR1 SGHNT, CDR2 YYREEE (reference sequence). The CDR3 DNA reads TGTGCCAGCAGTCGCGGACAGGGAGGGGAGACCCAGTACTTC. Protein product: CASSRGQGGETQYF. Using reference TRBV5-4 and TRBJ2-5 for the parts outside the CDR3, the full variable domain is ETGVTQSPTHLIKTRGQQVTLRCSSQSGHNTVSWYQQALGQGPQFIFQYYREEENGRGNFPPRFSGLQFPNYSSELNVNALELDDSALYLCASSRGQGGETQYFGPGTRLLVL.

A remark on this clone: The sample has other DNA sequences that encode this CDR3 too. The chain recombines TRBV6-6 with TRBJ1-1, with D perhaps TRBD1 (5 bases). This CDR3 has 13 amino acids. Germline V gene data show CDR1 as MNHNY and CDR2 as SVGAGI (reference sequence). Trimming cost V 6 bases and J 1 base, with 9 bases left between them. The chain's CDR3 is CASSLQENTEAFF. CDR3 DNA: TGTGCCAGCAGCCTACAGGAGAACACTGAAGCTTTCTTT.

Of note for this clone: At the DNA level, this CDR3 is encoded by other sequences in the same sample as well. This chain connects TRBV6-5 to TRBJ2-7; a weak D match, TRBD2 (6 bases). The V end lost 2 bases, the J end lost 7 bases, and 6 bases lay between the germline ends. The CDR3 is 11 residues long. CDR1 is MNHEY, CDR2 SVGAGI, per germline. The CDR3 bases are TGTGCCAGCAGTTACGGAGGGGAGCAGTACTTC. Its protein product is CASSYGGEQYF.

V gene TRBV5-1 combines with J gene TRBJ2-2; perhaps TRBD2 as D (6 bases). CDR1 and CDR2 from the germline V gene are SGHRS and YFSETQ. The CDR3 has 16 amino acids. Trimming took off 0 bases at V and 0 bases at J, with 9 bases between the two ends. For the CDR3, the DNA is TGCGCCAGCAGCTTGGAGACTAGGGCGAACACCGGGGAGCTGTTTTTT. It yields the protein CASSLETRANTGELFF.

The rearrangement links TRBV6-5 to TRBJ2-7; 9 bases align to TRBD1. The V gene's germline CDR1 is MNHEY and CDR2 SVGAGI. This CDR3 spans 15 amino acids. The V and J ends lost 4 bases and 3 bases, in that order; junction bases with no gene match: 7. For the CDR3, the DNA is TGTGCCAGCAGTTTCGGACAGGGGCAGTACTACGAGCAGTACTTC. Its translation: CASSFGQGQYYEQYF.

The chain couples TRBV5-6 to TRBJ1-1, with D perhaps matching TRBD1 (6 bases). The CDR3 extends over 15 amino acids. The V and J ends lost 3 bases and 5 bases respectively, with 17 bases between them. Germline lookup yields CDR1 SGHDT and CDR2 YYEEEE. Written as DNA, the CDR3 is TGTGCCAGCAGCTCTGACAGGTCGCGGGGGACTGAAGCTTTCTTT. Protein product: CASSSDRSRGTEAFF.

The rearrangement links TRBV5-1 to TRBJ2-3; TRBD1 matches at 7 bases. Germline CDR1 SGHRS, CDR2 YFSETQ. The CDR3 loop spans 13 amino acids. V shed 5 bases, J shed 5 bases, and the junction held 5 bases outside the gene matches. The CDR3 sequence: CASRTGVEDTQYF. As DNA, the CDR3 is TGCGCCAGCAGAACAGGGGTAGAAGATACGCAGTATTTT.